A selection of T cell receptor beta chains follows, all from one sample in a study of cytomegalovirus exposure and HLA in healthy donors. The repertoire was sequenced with immunoSEQ multiplex PCR; TCRdb's copy has only in-frame clones and lacks some. The top ten hold approximately 15% of the sample, which has 80,000 to 100,000 clones, over 65% seen once. The sample taken for sequencing was PBMCs. The receptors derive from a woman in her late teens or twenties in good health and CMV-seropositive. The CDR3 runs from the conserved cysteine through the conserved F or W. D genes are given only for firm matches. Clone size is stated in some rows and not others, as once, few, many or a class when expanded.

>TRBJ1-2|.|TRBV7-2|.
TGTGCCAGCAGCCCCCAGTCCTCTAACTATGGCTACACCTTC
CASSPQSSNYGYTF
>TRBJ2-3|.|TRBV28|TRBD2
TGTGCCAGCACGGGGGGGAGTCTCGGCACAGATACGCAGTATTTT
CASTGGSLGTDTQYF
>TRBJ1-1|few|TRBV2|TRBD1
TGTGCCAGGACAGGGATTATAGGGCTGAACACTGAAGCTTTCTTT
CARTGIIGLNTEAFF
>TRBJ1-3|.|TRBV5-1|.
TGCGCCAGCAGCTTGAGGGCAGGGTCTGGAAACACCATATATTTT
CASSLRAGSGNTIYF
>TRBJ2-1|.|TRBV11-2|TRBD2
TGTGCCAGCAGCTTAGAAAGGCGCGGGAGTCGGCATGAGCAGTTCTTC
CASSLERRGSRHEQFF
>TRBJ1-1|.|TRBV10-3|.
TGTGCCATCAGTGAGTCGAGGTTGGGTGGTACTGAAGCTTTCTTT
CAISESRLGGTEAFF
>TRBJ1-1|.|TRBV18|.
TGTGCCAGCTCACCAGGGGGTTCGGGAGGCACTGAAGCTTTCTTT
CASSPGGSGGTEAFF
>TRBJ2-1|.|TRBV19|TRBD2
TGTGCCAGTACCGATCTACCGGGACTACGCAATGAGCAGTTCTTC
CASTDLPGLRNEQFF
>TRBJ1-1|few|TRBV7-2|.
TGTGCCAGCAGCTTAGCGGGGACTGTAGGTGAAGCTTTCTTT
CASSLAGTVGEAFF
>TRBJ1-5|.|TRBV5-6|TRBD1
TGTGCCAGCAGCTTGACAGGGGGCCAGGGTCAGCCCCAGCATTTT
CASSLTGGQGQPQHF